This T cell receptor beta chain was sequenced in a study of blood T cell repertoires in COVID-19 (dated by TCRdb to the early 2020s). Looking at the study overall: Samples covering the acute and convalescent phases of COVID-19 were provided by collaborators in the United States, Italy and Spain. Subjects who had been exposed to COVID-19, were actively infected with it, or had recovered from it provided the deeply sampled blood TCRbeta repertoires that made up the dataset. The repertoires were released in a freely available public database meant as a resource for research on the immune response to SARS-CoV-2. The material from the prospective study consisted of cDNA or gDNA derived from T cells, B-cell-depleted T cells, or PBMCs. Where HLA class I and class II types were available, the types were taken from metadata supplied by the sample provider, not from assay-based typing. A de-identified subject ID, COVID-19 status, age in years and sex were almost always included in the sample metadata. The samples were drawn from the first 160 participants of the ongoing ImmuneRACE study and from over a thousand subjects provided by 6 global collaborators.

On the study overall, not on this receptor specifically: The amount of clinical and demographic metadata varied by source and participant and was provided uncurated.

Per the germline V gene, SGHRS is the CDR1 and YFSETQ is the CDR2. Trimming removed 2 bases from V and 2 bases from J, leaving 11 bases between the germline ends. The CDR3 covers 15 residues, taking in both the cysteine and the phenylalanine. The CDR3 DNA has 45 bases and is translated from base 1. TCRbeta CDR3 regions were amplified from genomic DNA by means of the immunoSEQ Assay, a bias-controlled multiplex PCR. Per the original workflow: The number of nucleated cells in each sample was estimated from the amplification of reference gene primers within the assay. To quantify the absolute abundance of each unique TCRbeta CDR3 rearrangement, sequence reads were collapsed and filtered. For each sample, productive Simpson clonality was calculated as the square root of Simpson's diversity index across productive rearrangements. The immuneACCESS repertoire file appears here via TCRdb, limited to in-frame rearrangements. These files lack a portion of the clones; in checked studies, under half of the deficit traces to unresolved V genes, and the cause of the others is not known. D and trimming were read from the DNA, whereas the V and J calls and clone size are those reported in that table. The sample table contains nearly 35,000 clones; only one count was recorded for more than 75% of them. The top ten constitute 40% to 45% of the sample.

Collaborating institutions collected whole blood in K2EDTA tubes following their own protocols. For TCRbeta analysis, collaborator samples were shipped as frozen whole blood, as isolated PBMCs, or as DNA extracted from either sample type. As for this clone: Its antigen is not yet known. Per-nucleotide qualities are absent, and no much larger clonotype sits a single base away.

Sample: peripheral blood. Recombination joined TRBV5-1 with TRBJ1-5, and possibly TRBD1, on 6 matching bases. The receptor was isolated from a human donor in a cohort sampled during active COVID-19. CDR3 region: CASSLEGGGNQPQHF. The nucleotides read TGCGCCAGCAGCTTAGAAGGGGGTGGCAATCAGCCCCAGCATTTT.